This T cell receptor (beta chain) was sequenced during a study of T cell repertoires in cytomegalovirus infection. Study context: Through public TCR beta signatures, both CMV infection and matching HLA type were indicated. Study results and caveats: CMV-specific TCR beta clonotypes restricted by HLA-C were the ones dominating the ex vivo response.

TCRdb re-called the reads through MiXCR, storing one row per CDR3 protein. The sample includes over 100,000 distinct CDR3 sequences, less than 30% of them seen just once. The CDR3 length is 17 residues. Trimming at V came to 5 bases and at J to 5 bases, leaving 14 bases not matched to a gene. Germline values: CDR1 SGHVS, CDR2 FQNEAQ. This clonotype was recorded many times. The antigen is not known. The receptor was derived from a human donor in good health (CMV status not recorded). Some clones in this sample may be carry-over from other donors' samples. V is TRBV7-8 and J is TRBJ1-2, with TRBD1 matching over 10 bases. This specimen was CD8+ T cells from cultured PBMCs, taken from culture after CMV antigen stimulation. This CDR3 is CASSPLSTGGALYGYTF. The DNA for the CDR3 is TGTGCCAGCAGCCCACTCTCGACAGGGGGCGCTTTATATGGCTACACCTTC.